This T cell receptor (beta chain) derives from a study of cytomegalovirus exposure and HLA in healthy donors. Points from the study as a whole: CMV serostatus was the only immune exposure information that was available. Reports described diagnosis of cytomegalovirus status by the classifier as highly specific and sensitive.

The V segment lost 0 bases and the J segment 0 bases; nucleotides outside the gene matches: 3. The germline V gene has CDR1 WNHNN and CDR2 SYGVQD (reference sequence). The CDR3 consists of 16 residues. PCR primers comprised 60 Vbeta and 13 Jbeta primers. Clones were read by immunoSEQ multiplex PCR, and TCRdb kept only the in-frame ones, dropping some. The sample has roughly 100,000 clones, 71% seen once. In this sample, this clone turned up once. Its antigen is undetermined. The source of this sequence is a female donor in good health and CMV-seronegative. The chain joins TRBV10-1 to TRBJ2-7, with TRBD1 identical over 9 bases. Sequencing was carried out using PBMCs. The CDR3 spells CASSESTGGASYEQYF. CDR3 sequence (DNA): TGCGCCAGCAGTGAGTCGACAGGGGGGGCCTCCTACGAGCAGTACTTC.